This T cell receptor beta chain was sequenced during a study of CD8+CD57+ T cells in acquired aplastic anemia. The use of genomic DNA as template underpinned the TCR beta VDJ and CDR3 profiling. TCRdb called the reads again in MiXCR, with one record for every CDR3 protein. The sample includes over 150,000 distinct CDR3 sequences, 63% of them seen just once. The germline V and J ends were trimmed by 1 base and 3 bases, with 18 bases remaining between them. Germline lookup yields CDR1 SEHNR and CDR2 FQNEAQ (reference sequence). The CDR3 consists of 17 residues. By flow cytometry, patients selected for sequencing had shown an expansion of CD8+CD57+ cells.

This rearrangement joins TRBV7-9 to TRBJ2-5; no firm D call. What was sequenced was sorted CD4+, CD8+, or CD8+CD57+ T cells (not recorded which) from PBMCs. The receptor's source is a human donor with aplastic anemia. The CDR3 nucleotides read TGTGCCAGCAGCTTAGATCCCCCCAGGCACCCCAAAGAGACCCAGTACTTC. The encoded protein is CASSLDPPRHPKETQYF.